The 23 T cell receptor beta chains given below trace back to one sample, sequenced in a study of blood T cell repertoires in COVID-19 (dated by TCRdb to about 2020). The receptor library was made with the immunoSEQ multiplex PCR assay. In TCRdb, the immuneACCESS table is reduced to in-frame sequences with V and J assigned. These tables do not hold every clone; where another copy was compared, an unresolved V gene accounts for under half, and the others remain unexplained. For this sample the table gives about 190,000 clones, of which around 80% were detected only once. In total, the top ten clones hold approximately 15% of the sample. Sequencing was done on a sample of peripheral blood. Receptors were obtained from a man aged 50 or older who had recovered from COVID-19.

V and J are TRBV4-3 and TRBJ2-2; 12 bases are a match to TRBD2. V shed 0 bases and J 3 bases; nucleotides not matched to a gene: 8. Per the germline V gene, CDR1 is LGHNA and CDR2 is YSLEER. This CDR3 spans 19 amino acids. The CDR3 loop is CASSQDLTSGRSDTGELFF. CDR3 bases: TGCGCCAGCAGCCAAGATCTAACTAGCGGGAGGTCGGACACCGGGGAGCTGTTTTTT.

The chain has TRBV30 and TRBJ2-3; TRBD1 aligns across 12 bases. The V gene's germline CDR1 is GTSNPN and CDR2 SVGIG (reference sequence). Germline trimming cut 2 bases from V and 3 bases from J; bases unmatched to any gene: 12. This CDR3 comprises 18 residues. CDR3: CAWSRGTGGSFETDTQYF. CDR3 in DNA: TGTGCCTGGAGTAGAGGGACAGGGGGCAGTTTTGAGACAGATACGCAGTATTTT.

The chain employs TRBV28 and TRBJ1-5; 10 bases agree with TRBD1. This CDR3 has 18 residues. From germline, CDR1 is MDHEN and CDR2 SYDVKM. V trimming: 7 bases; J trimming: 7 bases; junction bases outside the gene matches: 19. The CDR3 reads CASKFGLGTGAAGQPQHF. The DNA of the CDR3 is TGTGCCAGCAAATTCGGATTGGGGACAGGGGCGGCGGGGCAGCCCCAGCATTTT.

The chain has TRBV28 and TRBJ2-1; 9 bases line up with TRBD1. The CDR3 is made up of 13 amino acids. Germline assignment: CDR1 MDHEN and CDR2 SYDVKM. The V gene end was trimmed by 6 bases and the J gene end by 7 bases; junction bases not matched to a gene: 4. DNA of the CDR3: TGTGCCAGCAGACAGGGGGCAAGAAATGAGCAGTTCTTC. Translating it yields CASRQGARNEQFF.

V is TRBV5-1 and J is TRBJ2-1; D is ambiguous. Between the trimmed V and J ends, which lost 2 bases and 6 bases, there was a span of 9 bases. Germline V lookup: CDR1 SGHRS, CDR2 YFSETQ. The CDR3 totals 13 residues. The CDR3 sequence: CASSFLSSNEQFF. CDR3 DNA: TGCGCCAGCAGCTTCCTCTCGTCCAATGAGCAGTTCTTC.

The chain links TRBV20-1 to TRBJ1-3; D is uncertain. CDR1 and CDR2 (germline): DFQATT, SNEGSKA (reference sequence). CDR3 size: 18 residues. V dropped 3 bases and J dropped 0 bases, with 21 bases sitting between them. CDR3 sequence (DNA): TGCAGTGCTAGTGGGGTGGGCGCGGGCAGTCTCTCTGGAAACACCATATATTTT. Amino acids: CSASGVGAGSLSGNTIYF.

The V gene is TRBV28, the J gene TRBJ2-1; 8 bases are a match to TRBD1. The germline gives CDR1 MDHEN, CDR2 SYDVKM. V was pared by 7 bases and J by 15 bases, with 17 bases of the junction left unmatched. The CDR3 covers 14 residues. Written as DNA, the CDR3 is TGTGCCAGCAACGGAGGGACAGGACTAAATAATAGGTTCTTC. The encoded protein is CASNGGTGLNNRFF.

The chain uses TRBV3-1 (or the pseudogene TRBV3-2) and TRBJ2-2; TRBD2 matches 9 bases. V shed 1 base, J shed 6 bases, and the junction held 3 bases outside the gene matches. Germline CDR1 and CDR2: LGHDT and YNNKEL (reference sequence). The CDR3 extends over 15 amino acids. The CDR3 sequence is CASSQVAGVSGELFF. The DNA for the CDR3 is TGTGCCAGCAGCCAAGTAGCGGGAGTCTCCGGGGAGCTGTTTTTT.

This sequence joins TRBV19 and TRBJ2-7, with a weak D call TRBD2 (6 bases). The germline V and J ends were trimmed by 6 bases and 1 base, with 10 bases remaining between them. This CDR3 region has 13 residues. The germline V gene encodes CDR1 LNHDA and CDR2 SQIVND (reference sequence). As DNA, the CDR3 is TGTGCCAGTAGCCCGGGACTTTCCTACGAGCAGTACTTC. The encoded protein is CASSPGLSYEQYF.

The V gene is TRBV9, the J gene TRBJ2-7; D perhaps matches TRBD2 (6 bases). Germline CDR1 and CDR2: SGDLS and YYNGEE. V dropped 3 bases and J dropped 1 base, with 17 bases sitting between them. The CDR3 runs 16 residues. This CDR3 is CASSAYPAGTSYEQYF. The DNA of the CDR3 is TGTGCCAGCAGCGCGTACCCCGCCGGGACTTCCTACGAGCAGTACTTC.

The chain couples TRBV28 to TRBJ2-1; D gene uncertain. The CDR3 is made up of 17 amino acids. The V end was cut by 5 bases, the J end by 0 bases, with 17 bases between. Germline CDR1 reads MDHEN; CDR2 reads SYDVKM. DNA for the CDR3: TGTGCCAGCAGTGCCCTAGTACCCCAACGCTCCTACAATGAGCAGTTCTTC. Protein sequence: CASSALVPQRSYNEQFF.

V gene TRBV27 combines with J gene TRBJ2-7; a possible D gene is TRBD1 (6 bases). This CDR3 spans 15 amino acids. CDR1 and CDR2 from the germline V gene are MNHEY and SMNVEV (reference sequence). Deletions cut 3 bases from V and 2 bases from J, with 14 bases between. This CDR3 reads CASSFQGKGAYEQYF. The DNA for the CDR3 is TGTGCCAGCAGTTTTCAGGGTAAGGGGGCCTACGAGCAGTACTTC.

J is TRBJ2-7 and V is TRBV21-1; TRBD1 is the table's D call, not checked against the DNA. TRBV21-1 is described as a pseudogene. The CDR3 runs to 15 residues. The CDR3 spells CASREDSPRTYEQYF. The DNA of the CDR3 is TGTGCCAGCAGGGAAGACAGCCCGCGCACCTACGAGCAGTACTTC.

V and J are TRBV20-1 and TRBJ2-1; 8 bases agree with TRBD2. Germline CDR1 DFQATT, CDR2 SNEGSKA (reference sequence). CDR3 length: 15 residues. V was pared by 3 bases and J by 1 base, with 5 bases of the junction left unmatched. The CDR3 loop reads CSASGPGGSYNEQFF. DNA of the CDR3: TGCAGTGCTAGTGGGCCGGGAGGGTCCTACAATGAGCAGTTCTTC.

The gene calls are TRBV6-5 and TRBJ1-2; 9 bases match TRBD1. V dropped 5 bases and J dropped 5; count of bases not matched to a gene: 9. Germline assignment: CDR1 MNHEY and CDR2 SVGAGI. The CDR3 covers 15 residues. As DNA, the CDR3 is TGTGCCAGCAGTCCCCGGACAGGGGCGTTTTATGGCTACACCTTC. The encoded protein is CASSPRTGAFYGYTF.

V gene TRBV5-1 combines with J gene TRBJ1-2, with 10 positions matching TRBD1. The trim removed 4 bases at V and 8 bases at J, leaving 5 bases unmatched. The CDR3 is 13 residues long. Germline-derived CDR1 and CDR2 are SGHRS and YFSETQ. CDR3 DNA: TGCGCCAGCAGCCTAGGGACAGGGGAAGGCTACACCTTC. Translation gives CASSLGTGEGYTF.

This clone showed up just once. V is TRBV5-6 and J is TRBJ2-3, with a tentative D call TRBD1 (5 bases). The germline V gene has CDR1 SGHDT and CDR2 YYEEEE. This CDR3 has 16 residues. V shed 1 base and J shed 4 bases, with 16 bases lying between them. CDR3 sequence (DNA): TGTGCCAGCAGCTTGCGTGATTTCCAGGGCGCAGATACGCAGTATTTT. It is translated as CASSLRDFQGADTQYF.

V and J are TRBV7-8 and TRBJ1-1; 7 bases align to TRBD1. Germline CDR1 and CDR2: SGHVS and FQNEAQ. The ends lost 1 base at V and 4 bases at J; junction bases unmatched: 6. This CDR3 is built from 15 residues. The chain's CDR3 is CASSLGTGEGTEAFF. DNA of the CDR3: TGTGCCAGCAGCTTAGGGACAGGTGAAGGCACTGAAGCTTTCTTT.

Regarding this clone: The same CDR3 also results from other DNA sequences found in this sample. The V call is TRBV7-3, the J call TRBJ2-1, with no clear D. The CDR3 totals 11 residues. Germline CDR1 is SGHTA and CDR2 is FQGTGA. V lost 2 bases to trimming and J lost 10 bases, with 6 bases between them. This CDR3 reads CASSLSGEQFF. Here the CDR3 DNA reads TGTGCCAGCAGCTTATCCGGGGAGCAGTTCTTC.

This chain links TRBV28 with TRBJ1-6; D is ambiguous. The CDR3 is 16 amino acids. The V gene lost 5 bases and the J gene lost 0 bases, with 11 bases spanning the gap. Germline lookup yields CDR1 MDHEN and CDR2 SYDVKM. CDR3 residues: CASSPSRSSYNSPLHF. The CDR3, as DNA: TGTGCCAGCAGTCCTTCCCGGAGCTCCTATAATTCACCCCTCCACTTT.

This chain connects TRBV7-3 to TRBJ2-5; D gene uncertain. The germline V gene encodes CDR1 SGHTA and CDR2 FQGTGA. V lost 2 bases and J lost 5, with 12 bases in between. The CDR3 extends over 14 amino acids. Written as DNA, the CDR3 is TGTGCCAGCAGCTTATTAGGAGTCGGGGAGACCCAGTACTTC. It yields the protein CASSLLGVGETQYF.

The chain links TRBV5-6 to TRBJ2-5; 12 bases fit TRBD2. CDR3 length equals 15 residues. The V and J ends lost 1 base and 7 bases, in that order; junction bases with no gene match: 5. Germline loops: CDR1 SGHDT, CDR2 YYEEEE. This CDR3 reads CASSLIGLAGRTQYF. In DNA form, the CDR3 reads TGTGCCAGCAGCTTGATCGGACTAGCGGGAAGGACCCAGTACTTC.

This clone was observed once. The chain employs TRBV20-1 and TRBJ2-3; no clear D gene. The germline V gene has CDR1 DFQATT and CDR2 SNEGSKA (reference sequence). There are 11 residues in the CDR3. Trimming cost V 3 bases and J 8 bases, with 9 bases left between them. This chain's CDR3 is CSASFQATQYF. The CDR3 DNA sequence: TGCAGTGCTAGTTTCCAAGCTACGCAGTATTTT.